The 7 T cell receptor beta chains presented below share a single source sample, sequenced in a study of cytomegalovirus exposure and HLA in healthy donors. Some clones are missing from TCRdb's copy, which holds only in-frame ones; the method was immunoSEQ multiplex PCR. The table records 200,000 to 250,000 clones, roughly 87% of them present only once. The material sequenced was PBMCs. These receptors originate from a woman under 30 in good health and CMV-seropositive.

V usage is TRBV29-1 and J usage is TRBJ1-2, with 8 positions matching TRBD1. There are 16 residues in the CDR3. Germline CDR1 and CDR2: SQVTM and ANQGSEA. V lost 3 bases to trimming and J lost 8 bases; unmatched junction nucleotides: 17. The CDR3 nucleotides read TGCAGCGTTGATTCCCGTAGGTCCGGACAGGGACGGGGCTACACCTTC. Encoded protein: CSVDSRRSGQGRGYTF.

The chain links TRBV6-1 to TRBJ1-2; perhaps TRBD1 as D (5 bases). The CDR3 runs 17 residues. Germline CDR1 MNHNS, CDR2 SASEGT. The ends were cut back, 3 bases at V and 6 bases at J, with 23 bases in the middle. The CDR3 region has the DNA TGTGCCAGCAGTGATGAAGACAGTTACTTGAATATACATGGCTACACCTTC. Protein product: CASSDEDSYLNIHGYTF.

CDR3 amino acids: CASSPRQGAGNTEAFF. The CDR3 DNA follows: TGTGCCAGCAGCCCTAGACAGGGGGCGGGTAACACTGAAGCTTTCTTT. This rearrangement joins TRBV5-4 to TRBJ1-1; 10 bases map to TRBD1. Germline V CDR1 and CDR2: SGHNT, YYREEE (reference sequence). The CDR3 runs 16 residues. V shed 4 bases, J shed 2 bases, and the junction held 8 bases outside the gene matches.

This clone was recorded only once. This chain uses TRBV7-2 with TRBJ2-7; D remains ambiguous. The CDR3 has 14 amino acids. CDR1 SGHTA and CDR2 FQGNSA come from the germline V gene. The ends were cut back, 3 bases at V and 0 bases at J, with 9 bases in the middle. CDR3 nucleotide sequence: TGTGCCAGCAGCTTTTCCCGAGCCTCCTACGAGCAGTACTTC. It yields the protein CASSFSRASYEQYF.

This chain joins TRBV5-1 and TRBJ2-2; 13 bases fit TRBD2. This CDR3 region has 16 residues. The V segment lost 3 bases and the J segment 5 bases; nucleotides outside the gene matches: 4. CDR1 SGHRS and CDR2 YFSETQ come from the germline V gene. CDR3 sequence reads: CASSSLTSGRTGELFF. CDR3 DNA sequence: TGCGCCAGCAGCTCCCTGACTAGCGGGAGGACCGGGGAGCTGTTTTTT.

This clone has more than one count but fewer than ten. The CDR3 DNA follows: TGTGCCTGGACCGGGGACAACTACGAGCAGTACTTC. Residues: CAWTGDNYEQYF. The chain employs TRBV30 and TRBJ2-7, with D maybe TRBD1 (6 bases). Between the trimmed V and J ends, which lost 4 bases and 3 bases, there was a span of 10 bases. The V gene's germline CDR1 is GTSNPN and CDR2 SVGIG (reference sequence). The CDR3 runs 12 residues.

The chain carries TRBV19 and TRBJ1-2, with TRBD1 identical over 7 bases. V lost 3 bases and J lost 8; bases outside the gene matches: 3. Germline-derived CDR1 and CDR2 are LNHDA and SQIVND (reference sequence). The CDR3 is 12 amino acids. CDR3 coding DNA: TGTGCCAGTAGTATGGGACAGTCCGGCTACACCTTC. It specifies CASSMGQSGYTF.